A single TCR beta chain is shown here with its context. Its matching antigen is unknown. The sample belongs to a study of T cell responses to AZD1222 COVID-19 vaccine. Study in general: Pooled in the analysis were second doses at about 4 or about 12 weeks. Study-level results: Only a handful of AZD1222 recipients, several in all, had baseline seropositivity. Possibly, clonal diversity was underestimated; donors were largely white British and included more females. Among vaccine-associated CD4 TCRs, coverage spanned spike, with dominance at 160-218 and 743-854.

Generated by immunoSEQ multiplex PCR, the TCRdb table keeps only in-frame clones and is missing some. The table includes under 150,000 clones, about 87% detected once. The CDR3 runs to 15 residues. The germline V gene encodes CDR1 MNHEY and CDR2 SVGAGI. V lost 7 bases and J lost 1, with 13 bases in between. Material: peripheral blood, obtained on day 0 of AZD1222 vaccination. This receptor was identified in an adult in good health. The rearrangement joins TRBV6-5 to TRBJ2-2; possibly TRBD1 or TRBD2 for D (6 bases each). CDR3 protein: CASTAGHLNTGELFF. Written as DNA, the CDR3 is TGTGCCAGCACCGCGGGACACTTGAACACCGGGGAGCTGTTTTTT.